This entry lists 10 T cell receptor beta chains sequenced from one sample in a study of patients and donors after allogeneic stem cell transplantation. One entry per CDR3 protein, called by TCRdb with MiXCR from the RT-PCR reads. The sample contains roughly 200,000 distinct CDR3 sequences, 38% of which appear only once. Material for sequencing was blood, either unsorted or a sorted T cell fraction (not recorded which). These receptors were taken from a human donor who was either an allogeneic HSCT recipient or a stem cell or donor lymphocyte infusion donor (not recorded which). It is not recorded whose cells these are; they may come from a transplant donor.

This chain joins TRBV5-1 and TRBJ1-4, with D possibly being TRBD1 (6 bases). The CDR3 loop spans 15 amino acids. The V end was cut by 3 bases, the J end by 0 bases, with 9 bases between. Germline CDR1 is SGHRS and CDR2 is YFSETQ. CDR3 residues: CASSSQGPTNEKLFF. The CDR3, as DNA: TGCGCCAGCAGCTCGCAGGGGCCAACTAATGAAAAACTGTTTTTT.

V is TRBV7-6 and J is TRBJ1-1, with no clear D. CDR1 is SGHVS and CDR2 is FNYEAQ in the germline V gene. Between the trimmed V and J ends, which lost 5 bases and 7 bases, there was a span of 8 bases. This CDR3 is built from 11 residues. CDR3 loop: CASSRGFEAFF. In nucleotides, the CDR3 is TGTGCCAGCAGCCGGGGATTTGAAGCTTTCTTT.

With regard to this clonotype: Compared with germline, one end of the junction differs, possibly owing to a read error. V gene TRBV5-1 combines with J gene TRBJ1-5, with TRBD1 matching 7 bases. The CDR3 has 15 residues. Germline V lookup: CDR1 SGHRS, CDR2 YFSETQ. CDR3 DNA: TGCGCCAGCAGCTTGGGACAGGGTGGCAATCAGCCCCAGAATTTT. Its protein product is CASSLGQGGNQPQNF.

The chain couples TRBV4-1 to TRBJ2-1; no definite D call. Germline loops: CDR1 MGHRA, CDR2 YSYEKL. Trimming cost V 4 bases and J 5 bases, with 15 bases left between them. The CDR3 totals 15 residues. The DNA for the CDR3 is TGCGCCAGCAGCCGTTGGGCGGAAAGGAACAATGAGCAGTTCTTC. This translates into CASSRWAERNNEQFF.

This clonotype was seen a handful of times. The DNA of the CDR3 is TGTGCCAGCAAGGCCGACAGCGATCCCTCCGATGGCTACACCTTC. It encodes CASKADSDPSDGYTF. The rearrangement uses TRBV7-3 and TRBJ1-2, with D possibly being TRBD1 (5 bases). Between the trimmed V and J ends, which lost 7 bases and 6 bases, there was a span of 21 bases. CDR3 length equals 15 residues. Germline-derived CDR1 and CDR2 are SGHTA and FQGTGA.

Comment on this clonotype: Germline is not matched at one junction end, which may reflect a read error. The rearrangement joins TRBV12-3 or TRBV12-4 to TRBJ1-5, with TRBD1 as a possible D gene (5 bases). The CDR3 contains 16 residues. The chain's CDR3 is CASSFIQGSPNQPQHF. The CDR3, as DNA: TGTGCCAGCAGTTTCATCCAGGGAAGTCCCAATCAGCCCCAGCACTTT.

The J gene is TRBJ1-1, the V gene TRBV7-9; D remains unclear. The V gene lost 4 bases and the J gene lost 6 bases, with 12 bases spanning the gap. The CDR3 contains 13 residues. Germline V gives CDR1 SEHNR, CDR2 FQNEAQ (reference sequence). CDR3 residues: CASSSTGTPEAFF. The CDR3 coding sequence is TGTGCCAGCAGCTCCACCGGTACTCCTGAAGCTTTCTTT.

This clonotype was counted only a few times. This chain joins TRBV20-1 and TRBJ2-3; 9 bases line up with TRBD2. Looked up from germline, CDR1 is DFQATT and CDR2 is SNEGSKA (reference sequence). The V segment lost 5 bases and the J segment 2 bases; nucleotides outside the gene matches: 11. This CDR3 has 16 amino acids. The CDR3 spells CSAPKIAGANTDTQYF. CDR3 sequence (DNA): TGCAGTGCTCCGAAGATAGCGGGGGCAAACACAGATACGCAGTATTTT.

This rearrangement joins TRBV11-2 to TRBJ2-2; a possible D gene is TRBD1 (6 bases). Germline CDR1 is SGHAT and CDR2 is FQNNGV. CDR3 size: 15 residues. The V end was cut by 3 bases, the J end by 4 bases, with 12 bases between. CDR3 protein: CASSLNLQGTGELFF. Written as DNA, the CDR3 is TGTGCCAGCAGCTTGAACCTACAGGGCACCGGGGAGCTGTTTTTT.

The chain recombines TRBV27 with TRBJ1-1, with D maybe TRBD1 (6 bases). V lost 1 base and J lost 2, with 17 bases in between. The germline V gene has CDR1 MNHEY and CDR2 SMNVEV (reference sequence). The length of the CDR3 is 17 residues. This CDR3 reads CASSLYTLQGRNTEAFF. CDR3 nucleotide sequence: TGTGCCAGCAGTTTATACACCTTACAGGGACGCAACACTGAAGCTTTCTTT.